Each of the 27 T cell receptor beta chains below was sequenced from the same sample in a study of blood T cell repertoires in COVID-19. The repertoire was sequenced with immunoSEQ multiplex PCR; TCRdb's copy has only in-frame clones and lacks some. The sample contains under 350,000 clones, around 86% of which appear only once. The sequenced sample was PBMCs or T cells enriched from blood (not recorded which). These receptor sequences come from a middle-aged woman who had recovered from COVID-19.

J is TRBJ2-3 and V is TRBV2; D possibly corresponds to TRBD1 (5 bases). Trimming left V 5 bases short and J 4 bases short, with 10 bases between. This CDR3 has 13 residues. The germline gives CDR1 SNHLY, CDR2 FYNNEI. CDR3 in amino acids: CASSPTGPDTQYF. The CDR3 nucleotides are TGTGCCAGCAGTCCTACAGGACCAGATACGCAGTATTTT.

The J gene is TRBJ2-3, the V gene TRBV7-9, with 15 bases aligning to TRBD2. V lost 5 bases, J lost 2 bases, and 11 bases stayed unmatched. The CDR3 has 19 amino acids. Germline CDR1 SEHNR, CDR2 FQNEAQ (reference sequence). As DNA, the CDR3 is TGTGCCAGCAGCCGCGCAGGACTAGCGGGAGGGACAACCACAGATACGCAGTATTTT. Protein sequence: CASSRAGLAGGTTTDTQYF.

The table lists this clone with a few counts. Distinct nucleotide sequences in the sample also encode this CDR3. V and J are TRBV18 and TRBJ2-3, with 12 bases lining up with TRBD1. This CDR3 is 16 amino acids long. After removal of 4 bases from V and 4 bases from J, the junction contained 6 bases not matched to a gene. Germline V lookup: CDR1 KGHSH, CDR2 LQKENI. The CDR3 sequence: CASSQTGTGGPDTQYF. DNA for the CDR3: TGTGCCAGCTCACAAACCGGGACAGGGGGCCCAGATACGCAGTATTTT.

This clone was observed a handful of times. The V gene is TRBV29-1, the J gene TRBJ1-4, with 7 nucleotides matching TRBD1. J was trimmed by 7 bases and V by 5 bases; bases with no gene match: 7. The germline CDR1 and CDR2 sequences are SQVTM and ANQGSEA. The CDR3 is 13 residues long. CDR3 coding DNA: TGCAGCGTTTTAGGGGGCCAAGGTGAAAAACTGTTTTTT. It is translated as CSVLGGQGEKLFF.

This clone was counted ten times or more. The chain uses TRBV30 and TRBJ1-5, with D possibly being TRBD1 (5 bases). The V and J ends lost 1 base and 7 bases respectively, with 14 bases between them. The germline V gene has CDR1 GTSNPN and CDR2 SVGIG (reference sequence). This CDR3 spans 14 amino acids. CDR3 loop: CAWSGRGKEQPQHF. For the CDR3, the DNA is TGTGCCTGGAGTGGGAGGGGTAAGGAGCAGCCCCAGCATTTT. Complete variable domain (other parts from reference TRBV30 and TRBJ1-5): SQTIHQWPATLVQPVGSPLSLECTVEGTSNPNLYWYRQAAGRGLQLLFYSVGIGQISSEVPQNLSASRPQDRQFILSSKKLLLSDSGFYLCAWSGRGKEQPQHFGDGTRLSIL.

This clone was recorded at least ten times. In the same sample, other DNA sequences code for this CDR3. CDR3 nucleotide sequence: TGTGCCAGCAGTTACTCGGCAGGGCGCACTGAAGCTTTCTTT. This sequence encodes CASSYSAGRTEAFF. The chain joins TRBV6-5 to TRBJ1-1; TRBD1 is a possible D gene (5 bases). CDR1 is MNHEY and CDR2 is SVGAGI in the germline V gene. V was clipped by 0 bases and J by 4 bases, with 9 bases between them. This CDR3 has 14 residues.

The CDR3 sequence is CASSLRDRRAEAFF. For the CDR3, the DNA is TGTGCCAGCAGCCTGAGGGACAGAAGGGCTGAAGCTTTCTTT. The rearrangement joins TRBV7-2 to TRBJ1-1; 7 nucleotides match TRBD1. The V and J ends lost 5 bases and 6 bases, in that order; junction bases with no gene match: 9. The CDR3 consists of 14 residues. CDR1 is SGHTA, CDR2 FQGNSA, per germline.

This CDR3 reads CASSQERSRTTYEQYF. CDR3 nucleotides: TGTGCCAGCAGCCAAGAGAGAAGCAGGACAACCTACGAGCAGTACTTC. The chain carries TRBV3-1 (or the pseudogene TRBV3-2) and TRBJ2-7; the D gene is possibly TRBD1 (5 bases). Trimming stripped 0 bases from V and 2 bases from J, with 14 bases between. CDR1 LGHDT and CDR2 YNNKEL come from the germline V gene (reference sequence). This CDR3 is 16 amino acids long.

V gene TRBV7-2 combines with J gene TRBJ1-6; D is possibly TRBD1 (5 bases). Germline V lookup: CDR1 SGHTA, CDR2 FQGNSA. V was trimmed by 4 bases and J by 10 bases, leaving 17 bases between them. This CDR3 is 15 amino acids long. CDR3 in DNA: TGTGCCAGCAGCTCCGCACCAGGGATGGGGTCACCCCTCCACTTT. Translation: CASSSAPGMGSPLHF.

The chain has TRBV27 and TRBJ1-4; a weak D match, TRBD1 (6 bases). The V end was cut by 5 bases, the J end by 8 bases, with 12 bases between. The CDR3 loop spans 13 amino acids. From germline, CDR1 is MNHEY and CDR2 SMNVEV (reference sequence). The DNA of the CDR3 is TGTGCCAGCAGTCCCGGACAGCCAGAAAAACTGTTTTTT. Protein product: CASSPGQPEKLFF.

The V gene is TRBV6-6, the J gene TRBJ2-7; TRBD1 matches 9 bases. The CDR3 sequence is 14 residues long. V was clipped by 6 bases and J by 2 bases; unmatched bases: 5. CDR1 MNHNY and CDR2 SVGAGI come from the germline V gene (reference sequence). The CDR3 here is CASRDTGGPYEQYF. CDR3 sequence (DNA): TGTGCCAGCAGGGATACAGGGGGCCCCTACGAGCAGTACTTC.

The chain recombines TRBV11-2 with TRBJ2-3; weak D call: TRBD2 (6 bases). Germline CDR1 and CDR2: SGHAT and FQNNGV. The V end lost 1 base, the J end lost 0 bases, and 8 bases lay between the germline ends. The CDR3 length is 15 residues. The CDR3 spells CASSLVAVSTDTQYF. Written as DNA, the CDR3 is TGTGCCAGCAGCTTAGTAGCGGTTAGCACAGATACGCAGTATTTT.

The chain carries TRBV7-6 and TRBJ2-5, with 10 bases matching TRBD1. The germline V gene has CDR1 SGHVS and CDR2 FNYEAQ. The CDR3 has 14 amino acids. V lost 6 bases to trimming and J lost 5 bases; unmatched junction nucleotides: 6. The CDR3 loop reads CASRDRGIAETQYF. In nucleotides, the CDR3 is TGTGCCAGCAGGGACAGGGGGATTGCGGAGACCCAGTACTTC.

This clone was recorded only once. V is TRBV11-2 and J is TRBJ1-2; perhaps TRBD1 as D (5 bases). The CDR3 spans 13 residues. With 0 bases removed from V and 7 bases from J, the gap between germline ends came to 9 bases. CDR1 is SGHAT and CDR2 is FQNNGV in the germline V gene. The CDR3 region has the DNA TGTGCCAGCAGCTTAGAACCCGGGGGTGGCTACACCTTC. As protein: CASSLEPGGGYTF.

The chain combines TRBV5-1 with TRBJ1-3; 10 nucleotides match TRBD1. V was pared by 2 bases and J by 4 bases, with 9 bases of the junction left unmatched. The CDR3 consists of 17 residues. Germline CDR1 is SGHRS and CDR2 is YFSETQ. CDR3 sequence (DNA): TGCGCCAGCAGCTTAACCTACGGGACAGGGGCAGGAAACACCATATATTTT. Protein product: CASSLTYGTGAGNTIYF.

V is TRBV6-2 or TRBV6-3 and J is TRBJ2-1, with D perhaps matching TRBD1 (7 bases). V was trimmed by 6 bases and J by 7 bases, leaving 16 bases between them. Germline V gene lookup returns CDR1 MNHEY and CDR2 SVGEGT. The CDR3 extends over 14 amino acids. CDR3 DNA sequence: TGTGCCAGCAGCCCACCTCAGGGGGGTAATGAGCAGTTCTTC. It encodes CASSPPQGGNEQFF.

The V and J genes are TRBV11-1 and TRBJ1-2, with 7 positions matching TRBD1. The germline CDR1 and CDR2 sequences are SGHAT and FQDESV (reference sequence). Germline trimming cut 3 bases from V and 6 bases from J; bases unmatched to any gene: 4. This CDR3 comprises 13 residues. CDR3 sequence reads: CASSLTGRDGYTF. The CDR3 nucleotides are TGTGCCAGCAGCTTGACAGGGCGGGATGGCTACACCTTC.

This clone was seen more than once but under ten times. This chain joins TRBV5-4 and TRBJ2-1, with 7 bases matching TRBD2. CDR3 length: 14 amino acids. Germline CDR1 SGHNT, CDR2 YYREEE (reference sequence). Trimming at V came to 3 bases and at J to 8 bases, leaving 8 bases not matched to a gene. The CDR3 is CASSYGTTDHEQFF. CDR3 DNA: TGTGCCAGCAGCTATGGGACTACCGACCATGAGCAGTTCTTC.

V and J are TRBV10-3 and TRBJ2-7, with a possible D match to TRBD2 (6 bases). The germline V gene has CDR1 ENHRY and CDR2 SYGVKD. The V and J ends lost 6 bases and 3 bases respectively, with 12 bases between them. CDR3 size: 13 residues. The DNA of the CDR3 is TGTGCCATCAGGGGGGGACCGTTCTACGAGCAGTACTTC. Encoded protein: CAIRGGPFYEQYF.

J is TRBJ2-3 and V is TRBV24-1; D perhaps matches TRBD2 (5 bases). This CDR3 region has 14 residues. In germline, CDR1 is KGHDR, CDR2 SFDVKD. The ends were cut back, 4 bases at V and 1 base at J, with 8 bases in the middle. The DNA for the CDR3 is TGTGCCACCAGTGAAACCGGGGGCACAGATACGCAGTATTTT. Translating it yields CATSETGGTDTQYF.

This chain uses TRBV5-1 with TRBJ1-1, with 9 bases matching TRBD1. After removal of 4 bases from V and 3 bases from J, the junction contained 4 bases not matched to a gene. From germline, CDR1 is SGHRS and CDR2 YFSETQ. The CDR3 consists of 14 residues. The CDR3 reads CASSTGQGYTEAFF. The CDR3 region has the DNA TGCGCCAGCAGCACGGGACAGGGCTACACTGAAGCTTTCTTT. The whole variable domain, remainder taken from reference TRBV5-1 and TRBJ1-1, is KAGVTQTPRYLIKTRGQQVTLSCSPISGHRSVSWYQQTPGQGLQFLFEYFSETQRNKGNFPGRFSGRQFSNSRSEMNVSTLELGDSALYLCASSTGQGYTEAFFGQGTRLTVV.

The V and J genes are TRBV5-4 and TRBJ1-1, with a possible D match to TRBD1 (5 bases). The CDR3 is made up of 16 amino acids. V lost 4 bases and J 4 bases, leaving 20 bases between the germline ends. Germline CDR1 SGHNT, CDR2 YYREEE (reference sequence). CDR3 loop: CASSDGQNRFGTEAFF. The CDR3 coding sequence is TGTGCCAGCAGCGACGGCCAAAACAGGTTCGGCACTGAAGCTTTCTTT. Supplemented by reference TRBV5-4 and TRBJ1-1, the full variable domain reads ETGVTQSPTHLIKTRGQQVTLRCSSQSGHNTVSWYQQALGQGPQFIFQYYREEENGRGNFPPRFSGLQFPNYSSELNVNALELDDSALYLCASSDGQNRFGTEAFFGQGTRLTVV.

The chain uses TRBV9 and TRBJ2-5, with D tentatively TRBD1 (7 bases). CDR1 is SGDLS and CDR2 is YYNGEE in the germline V gene. CDR3 length: 13 residues. V was trimmed by 10 bases and J by 5 bases, leaving 18 bases between them. CDR3 sequence (DNA): TGTGCCTCCAGGAGGGGGCTTTTGGAGACCCAGTACTTC. Translated: CASRRGLLETQYF.

The chain combines TRBV30 with TRBJ1-5; TRBD1 might be the D (5 bases). Germline CDR1 and CDR2: GTSNPN and SVGIG (reference sequence). V lost 6 bases, J lost 0 bases, and 12 bases lay in between. The CDR3 has 14 residues. Written as DNA, the CDR3 is TGTGCCTGTCCCGACAGAAATAGCAATCAGCCCCAGCATTTT. It codes for CACPDRNSNQPQHF.

As DNA, the CDR3 is TGTGCCAGCAGCATTTTGGCGGGGGCTGAAGCTTTCTTT. Protein: CASSILAGAEAFF. The genes are TRBV7-9 and TRBJ1-1; possible D gene TRBD1, 5 bases. V lost 5 bases and J 6 bases, leaving 13 bases between the germline ends. Looked up from germline, CDR1 is SEHNR and CDR2 is FQNEAQ (reference sequence). The CDR3 totals 13 residues.

The chain has TRBV15 and TRBJ2-1; 9 bases are shared with TRBD2. V was clipped by 0 bases and J by 5 bases; unmatched bases: 11. Germline values: CDR1 LNHNV, CDR2 YYDKDF (reference sequence). There are 18 residues in the CDR3. The CDR3 coding sequence is TGTGCCACCAGCAGAGATTCCCCGGGACTAGCCCTACACAATGAGCAGTTCTTC. It is translated as CATSRDSPGLALHNEQFF.

The V call is TRBV5-1, the J call TRBJ2-3; 9 bases are shared with TRBD2. J was trimmed by 13 bases and V by 0 bases; bases with no gene match: 3. This CDR3 comprises 12 residues. Germline V lookup: CDR1 SGHRS, CDR2 YFSETQ. The CDR3 bases are TGCGCCAGCAGCTTGGGACTAGCGGCCAAGTATTTT. This translates into CASSLGLAAKYF.